Each of the 32 T cell receptor beta chains below was sequenced from the same sample in a study of early T cells in non-severe SARS-CoV-2 infection (dated by TCRdb to 2020 to 2023). The library relied on 5' RACE. TCRdb names NextSeq 500 as the instrument used. TCRdb reworked the public reads: Q25 trimming with fastp, MiXCR clone assembly, productive beta chains retained. A single entry per CDR3 protein holds the most common genes and DNA from its merged rows. Recorded for this sample are 80,000 or so distinct CDR3 sequences; about 14% of them occurred a single time. The ten largest clones take up around 3.3% of the sample. Sequences were obtained from whole blood. These receptors all stem from an adult who was a healthcare worker with PCR-confirmed SARS-CoV-2 infection or an uninfected control (not recorded which).

Concerning this clonotype: A much larger clone lies a single base off, so this may be a read error. The chain couples TRBV3-1 to TRBJ1-1; no clear D. The length of the CDR3 is 14 residues. Germline lookup yields CDR1 LGHDT and CDR2 YNNKEL (reference sequence). For the CDR3, the DNA is TGTGCCAGCAGGCGGGGTTCGGCGAACACTGAAGTTTTCTTT. It translates to CASRRGSANTEVFF.

This clonotype was seen more than once but under ten times. CDR3 loop: CAWSVGYGYTF. The CDR3 region has the DNA TGTGCCTGGAGTGTAGGGTATGGCTACACCTTC. The rearrangement links TRBV30 to TRBJ1-2; no reliable D call. The CDR3 is made up of 11 amino acids. Germline V gives CDR1 GTSNPN, CDR2 SVGIG (reference sequence). The V end lost 0 bases, the J end lost 5 bases, and 4 bases lay between the germline ends.

The chain links TRBV30 to TRBJ2-7; possible D gene TRBD2, 5 bases. Trimming left V 3 bases short and J 5 bases short, with 14 bases between. The CDR3 totals 13 residues. Per the germline V gene, CDR1 is GTSNPN and CDR2 is SVGIG (reference sequence). The CDR3: CAWSLREYHEQYF. Here the CDR3 DNA reads TGTGCCTGGAGCCTGAGGGAATACCACGAGCAGTACTTC.

A few counts support this clonotype. This chain uses TRBV5-1 with TRBJ1-1, with 12 nucleotides matching TRBD1. After removal of 2 bases from V and 6 bases from J, the junction contained 5 bases not matched to a gene. This CDR3 is built from 15 residues. The V gene's germline CDR1 is SGHRS and CDR2 YFSETQ. The CDR3 region is CASSFGTGGSAEAFF. CDR3 bases: TGCGCCAGCAGCTTCGGGACAGGGGGCAGCGCTGAAGCTTTCTTT.

The gene calls are TRBV7-9 and TRBJ2-1, with D tentatively TRBD2 (5 bases). Germline assignment: CDR1 SEHNR and CDR2 FQNEAQ (reference sequence). Trimming took off 6 bases at V and 6 bases at J, with 9 bases between the two ends. The CDR3 spans 12 residues. DNA of the CDR3: TGTGCCAGCAGTCGGACTGTCAATGAGCAGTTCTTC. The encoded protein is CASSRTVNEQFF.

Turning to this clonotype: The junction and the germline gene differ at one end; a read error may be behind it. The chain is built from TRBV11-2 and TRBJ2-3; TRBD2 matches at 11 bases. Germline CDR1 is SGHAT and CDR2 is FQNNGV. The CDR3 covers 16 residues. DNA of the CDR3: TGTGCCAGCAGCTTGGTCTCTACTAGCGGGGGAAGTACGCAGTTTTTT. Translating gives CASSLVSTSGGSTQFF.

This clonotype was seen ten or more times. This chain connects TRBV9 to TRBJ1-1; D gene ambiguous. The CDR3 extends over 14 amino acids. The V gene lost 1 base and the J gene lost 4 bases, with 11 bases spanning the gap. Germline CDR1 is SGDLS and CDR2 is YYNGEE. For the CDR3, the DNA is TGTGCCAGCAGCGTATCCTCCTCGGGCACTGAAGCTTTCTTT. Translating gives CASSVSSSGTEAFF.

In its sample, this clonotype was seen a few times. V is TRBV7-3 and J is TRBJ2-1; 13 bases agree with TRBD2. The CDR3 totals 17 residues. The trim removed 1 base at V and 8 bases at J, leaving 8 bases unmatched. CDR1 is SGHTA and CDR2 is FQGTGA in the germline V gene. The CDR3 DNA reads TGTGCCAGCAGCTTAAGCCCCGGGACTAGCGGGATGTATGAGCAGTTCTTC. Protein product: CASSLSPGTSGMYEQFF.

The genes are TRBV29-1 and TRBJ2-1; tentative D call: TRBD2 (6 bases). Germline V gives CDR1 SQVTM, CDR2 ANQGSEA. The length of the CDR3 is 13 residues. Deletions cut 3 bases from V and 10 bases from J, with 16 bases between. The DNA of the CDR3 is TGCAGCGTTGAGGTCAAAGGGGCGGGGGAGCAGTTCTTC. Its protein is CSVEVKGAGEQFF.

This clonotype was seen a few times. V and J are TRBV21-1 and TRBJ2-7. TRBV21-1 is a pseudogene locus. The CDR3 runs to 11 residues. CDR3 amino acids: CASSNYYEQYF. CDR3 DNA: TGTGCCAGCAGCAATTACTACGAGCAGTACTTC.

This clonotype occurred many times. V gene TRBV11-3 combines with J gene TRBJ2-1, with D tentatively TRBD1 or TRBD2 (5 bases each). This CDR3 region has 15 residues. The ends were cut back, 5 bases at V and 4 bases at J, with 15 bases in the middle. CDR1 is SGHNT, CDR2 YENEEA, per germline. CDR3 sequence (DNA): TGTGCCAGCAGCCCACCCGGGACGGATTACAATGAGCAGTTCTTC. Protein sequence: CASSPPGTDYNEQFF.

This clonotype was detected a few times. This rearrangement joins TRBV6-8 to TRBJ2-3, with D tentatively TRBD2 (5 bases). The CDR3 covers 15 residues. Germline V gene lookup returns CDR1 MNHGY and CDR2 SAAAGT. Trimming removed 6 bases from V and 2 bases from J, with 15 bases in between. DNA for the CDR3: TGTGCCAGCAGCCGCCGGAGGCGGATCACAGATACGCAGTATTTT. This translates into CASSRRRRITDTQYF.

There are a few counts of this clonotype. The chain is built from TRBV29-1 and TRBJ2-4, with D unresolved. Trimming shortened V by 4 bases and J by 7 bases, and 5 bases separated the two germline ends. Germline V gives CDR1 SQVTM, CDR2 ANQGSEA. The CDR3 extends over 10 amino acids. CDR3 residues: CSVGQNIQYF. The CDR3 bases are TGCAGCGTTGGTCAGAACATTCAGTACTTC.

The rearrangement uses TRBV11-2 and TRBJ2-7, with D possibly matching TRBD2 (7 bases). Trimming left V 3 bases short and J 5 bases short, with 17 bases between. This CDR3 region has 15 residues. CDR1 and CDR2 (germline): SGHAT, FQNNGV. The CDR3, as DNA: TGTGCCAGCAGCTTCCTGGGGGGGCAGGCCAACGAGCAGTACTTC. Its protein is CASSFLGGQANEQYF.

This clonotype was seen a few times. Here the CDR3 reads CASSLPGAADTQYF. In nucleotides, the CDR3 is TGCGCCAGCAGCCTCCCGGGGGCGGCAGATACGCAGTATTTT. The chain has TRBV5-1 and TRBJ2-3, with D perhaps TRBD1 or TRBD2 (6 bases each). CDR3 length: 14 amino acids. Trimming removed 4 bases from V and 4 bases from J, with 13 bases in between. Germline CDR1 is SGHRS and CDR2 is YFSETQ.

This clonotype has a count of ten or more. The gene calls are TRBV5-6 and TRBJ2-1, with D possibly called TRBD1 or TRBD2 (5 bases each). Per germline, CDR1 SGHDT and CDR2 YYEEEE. V was clipped by 0 bases and J by 9 bases, with 13 bases between them. The length of the CDR3 is 14 residues. The CDR3 DNA follows: TGTGCCAGCAGCTTGGTTCGGGGCTTGAGTGAGCAGTTCTTC. Protein: CASSLVRGLSEQFF.

Only a few counts were recorded for this clonotype. The rearrangement joins TRBV11-1 to TRBJ2-7; possible D gene TRBD1, 6 bases. The CDR3 has 13 amino acids. The ends were cut back, 5 bases at V and 0 bases at J, with 8 bases in the middle. CDR1 SGHAT and CDR2 FQDESV come from the germline V gene (reference sequence). CDR3 in amino acids: CASSQGISYEQYF. DNA of the CDR3: TGTGCCAGCAGCCAGGGGATCTCCTACGAGCAGTACTTC.

This clonotype has more than one count but fewer than ten. CDR3 bases: TGCAGCGTTGAAGAGTCCGGGGCGGTGACCCAGTACTTC. Protein: CSVEESGAVTQYF. The V gene is TRBV29-1, the J gene TRBJ2-5, with D perhaps matching TRBD1 or TRBD2 (5 bases each). V shed 0 bases and J shed 7 bases, with 12 bases lying between them. Germline V gene sequence: CDR1 SQVTM, CDR2 ANQGSEA. The CDR3 consists of 13 residues.

This clonotype showed up just a few times. The chain recombines TRBV7-9 with TRBJ2-1; 7 positions match TRBD2. V was pared by 3 bases and J by 0 bases, with 2 bases of the junction left unmatched. Per the germline V gene, CDR1 is SEHNR and CDR2 is FQNEAQ (reference sequence). The CDR3 sequence is 15 residues long. CDR3 loop: CASSFSGFSYNEQFF. For the CDR3, the DNA is TGTGCCAGCAGCTTTAGCGGGTTCTCCTACAATGAGCAGTTCTTC.

This clonotype was counted ten times or more. The genes are TRBV9 and TRBJ2-3, with a possible D match to TRBD2 (6 bases). CDR1 SGDLS and CDR2 YYNGEE come from the germline V gene. This CDR3 is built from 15 residues. V lost 0 bases and J 0 bases, leaving 8 bases between the germline ends. This CDR3 reads CASSVGGLSTDTQYF. The CDR3 DNA follows: TGTGCCAGCAGCGTAGGGGGACTCAGCACAGATACGCAGTATTTT.

This clonotype was seen a few times. The V call is TRBV29-1, the J call TRBJ1-1; D not certain. Germline V gives CDR1 SQVTM, CDR2 ANQGSEA. Between the trimmed V and J ends, which lost 3 bases and 4 bases, there was a span of 15 bases. This CDR3 spans 14 amino acids. The CDR3 DNA is TGCAGCGTTGAGCTCCCGGTGTGGGGCACTGAAGCTTTCTTT. It specifies CSVELPVWGTEAFF.

This clonotype was observed at least ten times. The chain employs TRBV4-1 and TRBJ2-5, with no clear D. The CDR3 covers 13 residues. CDR1 and CDR2 (germline): MGHRA, YSYEKL. Between the trimmed V and J ends, which lost 4 bases and 5 bases, there was a span of 11 bases. CDR3 sequence: CASSLLPAETQYF. DNA of the CDR3: TGCGCCAGCAGCCTCCTACCTGCGGAGACCCAGTACTTC.

Many counts were recorded for this clonotype. The J gene is TRBJ2-7, the V gene TRBV18; D gene uncertain. Between the trimmed V and J ends, which lost 3 bases and 5 bases, there was a span of 14 bases. Germline loops: CDR1 KGHSH, CDR2 LQKENI. The CDR3 has 14 amino acids. The CDR3 loop is CASSPSDKRDEQYF. The CDR3 DNA is TGTGCCAGCTCACCGAGCGATAAACGGGACGAGCAGTACTTC.

This clonotype has more than one count but fewer than ten. This chain joins TRBV6-1 and TRBJ1-5; TRBD1 is a possible D gene (6 bases). The germline V gene has CDR1 MNHNS and CDR2 SASEGT. The CDR3 contains 15 residues. The germline V and J ends were trimmed by 11 bases and 0 bases, with 17 bases remaining between them. The CDR3 region is CACLDSLYSNQPQHF. The DNA of the CDR3 is TGTGCCTGTTTGGACAGCCTTTATAGCAATCAGCCCCAGCATTTT.

This clonotype has only a few counts. This chain connects TRBV7-3 to TRBJ2-2; perhaps TRBD2 as D (7 bases). The V and J ends lost 5 bases and 4 bases respectively, with 11 bases between them. The germline V gene encodes CDR1 SGHTA and CDR2 FQGTGA. The CDR3 runs to 14 residues. CDR3: CASSPGGPTGELFF. As DNA, the CDR3 is TGTGCCAGCAGCCCCGGGGGGCCCACCGGGGAGCTGTTTTTT. The whole variable domain, filled in from reference TRBV7-3 and TRBJ2-2, reads GAGVSQTPSNKVTEKGKYVELRCDPISGHTALYWYRQSLGQGPEFLIYFQGTGAADDSGLPNDRFFAVRPEGSVSTLKIQRTERGDSAVYLCASSPGGPTGELFFGEGSRLTVL.

For the CDR3, the DNA is TGTGCCAGCGGGGGCGTCGGAGCGATCCAAGAGACCCAGTACTTC. Its translation: CASGGVGAIQETQYF. J is TRBJ2-5 and V is TRBV21-1; the table assigns TRBD1, which was not confirmed against the DNA. TRBV21-1 is deemed a pseudogene. The CDR3 totals 15 residues.

This rearrangement joins TRBV20-1 to TRBJ2-3; D is unresolved. This CDR3 contains 10 residues. The ends were cut back, 5 bases at V and 5 bases at J, with 5 bases in the middle. Germline-derived CDR1 and CDR2 are DFQATT and SNEGSKA (reference sequence). The CDR3 spells CSAERDTQYF. The CDR3 coding sequence is TGCAGTGCTGAGAGAGATACGCAGTATTTT.

This clonotype was found many times. This chain connects TRBV2 to TRBJ2-2; D gene ambiguous. Trimming pared 10 bases from V and 7 bases from J, leaving 16 bases between. CDR3 size: 13 residues. The germline gives CDR1 SNHLY, CDR2 FYNNEI. The CDR3 protein is CAITREVFGELFF. The CDR3 DNA reads as TGTGCCATCACAAGGGAAGTGTTCGGGGAGCTGTTTTTT. The full variable domain, with the rest looked up from reference TRBV2 and TRBJ2-2, is EPEVTQTPSHQVTQMGQEVILRCVPISNHLYFYWYRQILGQKVEFLVSFYNNEISEKSEIFDDQFSVERPDGSNFTLKIRSTKLEDSAMYFCAITREVFGELFFGEGSRLTVL.

The chain employs TRBV5-5 and TRBJ2-1; 13 positions match TRBD2. Trimming at V came to 5 bases and at J to 2 bases, leaving 4 bases not matched to a gene. Germline CDR1 and CDR2: SGHKS and YYEKEE (reference sequence). The CDR3 is 16 residues long. The CDR3 DNA is TGTGCCAGCAGTGGACTAGCGGGAGATACCTACAATGAGCAGTTCTTC. It translates to CASSGLAGDTYNEQFF.

The CDR3 sequence is CASSLRTSTGHQPQHF. The CDR3 DNA reads as TGTGCCAGCAGCTTACGGACAAGCACAGGGCACCAGCCCCAGCATTTT. This chain joins TRBV7-8 and TRBJ1-5, with D perhaps TRBD1 (6 bases). The CDR3 has 16 residues. Trimming removed 2 bases from V and 7 bases from J, with 18 bases in between. Germline assignment: CDR1 SGHVS and CDR2 FQNEAQ.

In its sample, this clonotype was seen many times. V is TRBV6-2 or TRBV6-3 and J is TRBJ1-5, with D uncertain. This CDR3 has 12 amino acids. CDR1 is MNHEY and CDR2 is SVGEGT in the germline V gene. Trimming took off 7 bases at V and 1 base at J, with 5 bases between the two ends. In DNA form, the CDR3 reads TGTGCCAGCAACGACAGCAATCAGCCCCAGCATTTT. Translation: CASNDSNQPQHF.

Here the CDR3 DNA reads TGTGCCAGCAGCTTAGCGGGAGGAATTGAGACCCAGTACTTC. It translates to CASSLAGGIETQYF. The chain uses TRBV7-2 and TRBJ2-5; D may be TRBD2 (6 bases). Germline values: CDR1 SGHTA, CDR2 FQGNSA. The CDR3 contains 14 residues. V was pared by 0 bases and J by 5 bases, with 10 bases between.